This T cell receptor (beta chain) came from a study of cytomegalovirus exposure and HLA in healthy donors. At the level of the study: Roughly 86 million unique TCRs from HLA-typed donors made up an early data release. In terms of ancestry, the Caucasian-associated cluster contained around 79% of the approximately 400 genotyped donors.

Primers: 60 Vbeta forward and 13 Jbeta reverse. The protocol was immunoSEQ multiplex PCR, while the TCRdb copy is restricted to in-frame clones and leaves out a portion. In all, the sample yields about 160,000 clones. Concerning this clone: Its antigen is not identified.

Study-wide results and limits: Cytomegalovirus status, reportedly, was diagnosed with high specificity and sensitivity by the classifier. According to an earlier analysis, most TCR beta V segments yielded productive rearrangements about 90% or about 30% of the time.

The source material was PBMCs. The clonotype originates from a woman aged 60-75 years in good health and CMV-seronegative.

The chain's CDR3 is CASILAGPDTGELFF. CDR3 in DNA: TGCGCCAGCATACTAGCGGGGCCTGACACCGGGGAGCTGTTTTTT. The chain recombines TRBV5-1 with TRBJ2-2; 10 bases line up with TRBD2. CDR1 and CDR2 from the germline V gene are SGHRS and YFSETQ. Trimming removed 6 bases from V and 3 bases from J; junction bases left unmatched: 5. CDR3 size: 15 residues.